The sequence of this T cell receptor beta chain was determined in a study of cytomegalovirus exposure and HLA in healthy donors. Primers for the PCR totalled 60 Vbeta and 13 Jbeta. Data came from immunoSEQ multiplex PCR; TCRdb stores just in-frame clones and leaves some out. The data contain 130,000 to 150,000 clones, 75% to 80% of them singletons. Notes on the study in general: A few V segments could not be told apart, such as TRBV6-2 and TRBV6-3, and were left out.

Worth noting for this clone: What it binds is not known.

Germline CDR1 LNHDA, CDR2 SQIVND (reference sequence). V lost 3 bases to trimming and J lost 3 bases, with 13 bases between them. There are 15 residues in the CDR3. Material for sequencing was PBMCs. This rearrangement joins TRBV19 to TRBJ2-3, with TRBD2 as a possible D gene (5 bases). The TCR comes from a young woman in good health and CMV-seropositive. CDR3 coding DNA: TGTGCCAGTAGTATGTCTCGGGGTACTACAGATACGCAGTATTTT. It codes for CASSMSRGTTDTQYF.